This T cell receptor beta chain emerged from a study of blood T cell repertoires in COVID-19 (dated by TCRdb to between 2020 and 2021). Context from the whole study: The collaborator samples originated in the United States, Italy and Spain and spanned the acute and convalescent phases of COVID-19. Subjects who had been exposed to COVID-19, were actively infected with it, or had recovered from it provided the deeply sampled blood TCRbeta repertoires that made up the dataset. The repertoires were released in a freely available public database intended as a resource for research on the immune response to SARS-CoV-2. A de-identified subject ID, COVID-19 status, age in years and sex were almost always included in the sample metadata. The material from the prospective study consisted of cDNA or gDNA derived from T cells, B-cell-depleted T cells, or PBMCs. Where available, HLA class I and class II types were taken from metadata supplied by the sample provider and were not determined by assay-based typing. The samples were drawn from two sources: the first 160 participants of the ongoing ImmuneRACE study, and 950 to 1,500 subjects contributed by 6 global collaborators. The paper as a whole reports these results and caveats: How much clinical and demographic metadata was included differed by source and by participant, and the metadata was provided uncurated.

A second Seattle source provided samples from volunteer blood donors who had recovered from COVID-19. Collaborating institutions collected whole blood in K2EDTA tubes following their own protocols. For TCRbeta analysis, collaborators shipped samples as frozen whole blood, isolated PBMCs, or DNA extracted from either of those sample types. The germline V gene gives CDR1 as ENHRY and CDR2 as SYGVKD. The junction shows trimming of 9 bases on V and 3 bases on J, and the gene matches do not reach 5 bases of it. The CDR3 runs 13 amino acids, cysteine and phenylalanine included. CDR3 DNA is the only sequence kept; it has 39 bases, read in frame from the first base. The immunoSEQ Assay, a bias-controlled multiplex PCR, was used to amplify TCRbeta CDR3 regions from genomic DNA. Regarding the original processing steps: Nucleated cell counts per sample were estimated from amplification of reference gene primers within the assay. To quantify the absolute abundance of each unique TCRbeta CDR3 rearrangement, sequence reads were collapsed and filtered. For each sample, productive Simpson clonality was calculated as the square root of Simpson's diversity index over productive rearrangements. Drawn from immuneACCESS, this table holds only the in-frame rearrangements with V and J called that TCRdb kept. Clones are partly lost; checked studies trace under half to an unresolved V gene and leave the rest unexplained. V and J calls and clone size come straight from that table; D and trimming were deduced from the DNA. The sample includes about 240,000 clones, with roughly 90% observed a single time. The top ten constitute roughly 7% of the sample.

Details on this clone: The specificity of this receptor is unknown. No base quality information exists; no much larger clone differs at one position.

This sequence originates from a man aged 60 to 75 who had recovered from COVID-19. The chain employs TRBV10-3 and TRBJ1-2, and TRBD1 matches 9 of the central bases. Sequencing input: peripheral blood. This receptor has the CDR3 CAITGTGHYGYTF. Here is the DNA: TGTGCCATTACCGGGACAGGGCACTATGGCTACACCTTC.